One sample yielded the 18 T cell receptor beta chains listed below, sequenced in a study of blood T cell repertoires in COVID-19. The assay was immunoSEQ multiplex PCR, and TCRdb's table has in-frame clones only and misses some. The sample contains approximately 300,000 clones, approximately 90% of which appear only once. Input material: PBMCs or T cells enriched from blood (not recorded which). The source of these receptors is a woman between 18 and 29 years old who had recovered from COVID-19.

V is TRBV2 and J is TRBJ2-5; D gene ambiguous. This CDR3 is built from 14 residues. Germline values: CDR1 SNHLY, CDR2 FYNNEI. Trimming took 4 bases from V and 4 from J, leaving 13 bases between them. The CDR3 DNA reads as TGTGCCAGCAGTGTCCAAACCCGTAGAGAGACCCAGTACTTC. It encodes CASSVQTRRETQYF. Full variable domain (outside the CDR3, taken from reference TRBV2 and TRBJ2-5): EPEVTQTPSHQVTQMGQEVILRCVPISNHLYFYWYRQILGQKVEFLVSFYNNEISEKSEIFDDQFSVERPDGSNFTLKIRSTKLEDSAMYFCASSVQTRRETQYFGPGTRLLVL.

CDR3 protein: CASSFLGTYSPLHF. The CDR3 nucleotides read TGTGCCAGCAGCTTCCTCGGGACATATTCACCCCTCCACTTT. V usage is TRBV11-2 and J usage is TRBJ1-6, with D possibly being TRBD1 (6 bases). CDR1 SGHAT and CDR2 FQNNGV come from the germline V gene. This CDR3 has 14 amino acids. V lost 3 bases and J lost 8, with 11 bases in between.

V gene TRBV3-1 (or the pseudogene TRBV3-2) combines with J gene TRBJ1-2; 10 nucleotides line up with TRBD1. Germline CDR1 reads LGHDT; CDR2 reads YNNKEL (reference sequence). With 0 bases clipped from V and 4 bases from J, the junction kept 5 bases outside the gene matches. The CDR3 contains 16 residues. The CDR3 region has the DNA TGTGCCAGCAGCCAAGATTGGGACAGGGGTTTCTATGGCTACACCTTC. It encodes CASSQDWDRGFYGYTF.

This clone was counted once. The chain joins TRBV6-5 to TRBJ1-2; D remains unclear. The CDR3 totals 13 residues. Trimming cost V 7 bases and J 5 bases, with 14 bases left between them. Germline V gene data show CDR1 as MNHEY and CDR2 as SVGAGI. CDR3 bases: TGTGCCAGCACCTCCTACGCTGCATATGGCTACACCTTC. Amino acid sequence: CASTSYAAYGYTF.

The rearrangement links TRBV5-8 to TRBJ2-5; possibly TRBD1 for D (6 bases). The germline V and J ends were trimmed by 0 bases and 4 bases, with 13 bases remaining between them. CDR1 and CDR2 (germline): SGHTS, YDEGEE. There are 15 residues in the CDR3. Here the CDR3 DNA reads TGTGCCAGCAGCTTGGATGGTTCCAGGGGAGAGACCCAGTACTTC. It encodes CASSLDGSRGETQYF. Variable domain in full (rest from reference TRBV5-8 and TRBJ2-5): EAGVTQSPTHLIKTRGQQATLRCSPISGHTSVYWYQQALGLGLQFLLWYDEGEERNRGNFPPRFSGRQFPNYSSELNVNALELEDSALYLCASSLDGSRGETQYFGPGTRLLVL.

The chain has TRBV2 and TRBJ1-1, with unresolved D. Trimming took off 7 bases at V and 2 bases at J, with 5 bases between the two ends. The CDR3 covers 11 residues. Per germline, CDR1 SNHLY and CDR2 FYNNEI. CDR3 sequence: CASILNTEAFF. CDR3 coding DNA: TGTGCCAGCATACTCAACACTGAAGCTTTCTTT. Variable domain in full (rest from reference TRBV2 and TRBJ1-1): EPEVTQTPSHQVTQMGQEVILRCVPISNHLYFYWYRQILGQKVEFLVSFYNNEISEKSEIFDDQFSVERPDGSNFTLKIRSTKLEDSAMYFCASILNTEAFFGQGTRLTVV.

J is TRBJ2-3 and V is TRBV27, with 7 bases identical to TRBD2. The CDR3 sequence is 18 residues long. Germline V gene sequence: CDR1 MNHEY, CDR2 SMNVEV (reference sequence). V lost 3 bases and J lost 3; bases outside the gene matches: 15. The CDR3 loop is CASSFYPLGRERTDTQYF. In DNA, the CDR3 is TGTGCCAGCAGTTTTTACCCTCTAGGGCGGGAGAGGACAGATACGCAGTATTTT.

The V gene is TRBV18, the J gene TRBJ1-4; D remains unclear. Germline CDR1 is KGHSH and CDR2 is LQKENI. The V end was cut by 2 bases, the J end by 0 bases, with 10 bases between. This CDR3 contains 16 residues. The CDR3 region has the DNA TGTGCCAGCTCACCAAACAGACTATCAACTAATGAAAAACTGTTTTTT. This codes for CASSPNRLSTNEKLFF.

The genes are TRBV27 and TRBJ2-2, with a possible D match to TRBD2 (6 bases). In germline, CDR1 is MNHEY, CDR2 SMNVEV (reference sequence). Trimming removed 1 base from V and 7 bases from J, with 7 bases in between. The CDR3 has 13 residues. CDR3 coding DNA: TGTGCCAGCAGTTTATTGGGGGGCGGGGAGCTGTTTTTT. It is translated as CASSLLGGGELFF.

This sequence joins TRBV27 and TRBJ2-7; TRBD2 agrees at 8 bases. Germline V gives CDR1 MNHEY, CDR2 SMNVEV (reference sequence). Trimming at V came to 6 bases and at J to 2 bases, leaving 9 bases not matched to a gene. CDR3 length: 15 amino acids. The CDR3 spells CASRSRGRYPYEQYF. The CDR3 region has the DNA TGTGCCAGCAGGTCTCGCGGGAGGTATCCCTACGAGCAGTACTTC.

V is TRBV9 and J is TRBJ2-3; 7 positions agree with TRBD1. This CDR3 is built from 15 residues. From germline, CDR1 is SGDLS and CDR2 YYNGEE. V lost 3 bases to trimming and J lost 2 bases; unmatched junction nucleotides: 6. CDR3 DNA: TGTGCCAGCAGCGATCGGACAGGTTTCACAGATACGCAGTATTTT. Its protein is CASSDRTGFTDTQYF.

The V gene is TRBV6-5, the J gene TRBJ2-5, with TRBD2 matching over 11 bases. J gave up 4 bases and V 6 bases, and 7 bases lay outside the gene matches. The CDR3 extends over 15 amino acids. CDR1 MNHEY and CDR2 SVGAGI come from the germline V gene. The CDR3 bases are TGTGCCAGCAGGGGTAGCGGGGGGGCCCGAGAGACCCAGTACTTC. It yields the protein CASRGSGGARETQYF.

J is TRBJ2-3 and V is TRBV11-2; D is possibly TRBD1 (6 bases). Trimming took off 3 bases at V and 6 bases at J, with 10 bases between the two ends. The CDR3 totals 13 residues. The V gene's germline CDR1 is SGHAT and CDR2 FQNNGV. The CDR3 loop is CASSFPGVDTQYF. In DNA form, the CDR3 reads TGTGCCAGCAGCTTCCCAGGGGTGGATACGCAGTATTTT.

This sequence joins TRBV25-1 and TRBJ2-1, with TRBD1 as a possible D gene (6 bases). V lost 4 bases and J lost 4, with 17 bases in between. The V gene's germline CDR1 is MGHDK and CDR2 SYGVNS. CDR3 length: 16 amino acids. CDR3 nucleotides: TGTGCCAGCAGTGTGTCAGGGGCGAGTGTTTACAATGAGCAGTTCTTC. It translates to CASSVSGASVYNEQFF.

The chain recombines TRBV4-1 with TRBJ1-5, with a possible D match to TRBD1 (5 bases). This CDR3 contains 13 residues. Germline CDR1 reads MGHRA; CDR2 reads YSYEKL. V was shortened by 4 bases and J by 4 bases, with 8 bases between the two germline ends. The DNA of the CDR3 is TGCGCCAGCAGCCCCAGGGAAAATCAGCCCCAGCATTTT. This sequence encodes CASSPRENQPQHF.

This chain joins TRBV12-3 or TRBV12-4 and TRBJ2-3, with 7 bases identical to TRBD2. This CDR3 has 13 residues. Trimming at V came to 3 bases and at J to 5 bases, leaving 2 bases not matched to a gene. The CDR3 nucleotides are TGTGCCAGCAGTTTCTGGGGGGGAGATACGCAGTATTTT. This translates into CASSFWGGDTQYF.

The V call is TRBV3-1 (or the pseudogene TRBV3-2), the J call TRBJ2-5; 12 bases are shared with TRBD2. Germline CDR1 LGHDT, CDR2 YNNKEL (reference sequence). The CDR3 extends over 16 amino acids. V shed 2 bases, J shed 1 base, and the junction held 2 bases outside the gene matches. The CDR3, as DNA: TGTGCCAGCAGCCAACTACTAGCGGGGGGCCAAGAGACCCAGTACTTC. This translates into CASSQLLAGGQETQYF.

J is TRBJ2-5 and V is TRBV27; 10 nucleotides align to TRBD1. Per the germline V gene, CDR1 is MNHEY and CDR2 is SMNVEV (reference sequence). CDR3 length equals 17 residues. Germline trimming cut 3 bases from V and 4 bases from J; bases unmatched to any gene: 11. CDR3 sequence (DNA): TGTGCCAGCAGTTTCCAGGTCCCGGGACAGGGGTCAGAGACCCAGTACTTC. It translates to CASSFQVPGQGSETQYF.